Sequencing of this TCR beta chain was carried out in a study of cytomegalovirus exposure and HLA in healthy donors. Findings and caveats of the study: Per a later analysis, HLA-associated TCR beta chains showed more clonal expansion than other, equally common TCR beta chains. A later analysis linked a missense DCLRE1C variant to TCR beta V- and J-gene trimming.

Amplification used 60 Vbeta primers and 13 Jbeta primers. Assay: immunoSEQ multiplex PCR; the TCRdb copy retains only in-frame clones and omits some. The sample consists of some 200,000 clones, roughly 87% of them appearing once. V dropped 8 bases and J dropped 0 bases, with 14 bases sitting between them. CDR3 length equals 15 residues. The germline V gene encodes CDR1 SEHNR and CDR2 FQNEAQ (reference sequence). This clone was recorded only once. Its antigen is undetermined. Sample: PBMCs. This TCR derives from a girl under three years old in good health and CMV-seronegative. The chain recombines TRBV7-9 with TRBJ1-3; D gene uncertain. The CDR3 DNA reads as TGTGCCAGCGAATGGAGGCCAGCCTCTGGAAACACCATATATTTT. Protein product: CASEWRPASGNTIYF.